The text below deals with one T cell receptor beta chain. Its matching antigen is unknown. Read coverage stops 3 residues before the CDR3 terminus; the germline J gene supplies the remainder. CDR3 size: 14 residues. Trimming removed 3 bases from V and 3 bases from J; junction bases left unmatched: 5. Germline assignment: CDR1 SEHNR and CDR2 FQNEAQ (reference sequence). Control and CVID samples contributed equal amounts of genomic DNA. Libraries were prepared by immunoSEQ multiplex PCR; TCRdb keeps only in-frame clonotypes and omits some of them. The sample counts about 2,400 clones, none seen once; the ten largest own over 10%. This specimen comes from a study of T cell clonality in common variable immunodeficiency. Study-wide results and caveats: Reportedly, TCR beta sequences from common variable immunodeficiency showed fewer deletions and N-nucleotide insertions. Fewer TCRbeta clones were shared among CVID subjects than controls.

Caucasian heritage predominated among both patients and controls. CVID subjects were neither ill nor on immunomodulatory or immunosuppressive medication at sampling. Sequenced input: peripheral blood mononuclear cells. The clonotype originates from a human donor with common variable immunodeficiency. The rearrangement links TRBV7-9 to TRBJ2-7; 7 bases fit TRBD2. The CDR3 spells CASSFRGRGYEQYF. The CDR3 DNA, read in part, is TGTGCCAGCAGCTTCCGGGGGAGGGGCTACGAG.